The entry below gives a single TCR beta chain sequence along with its context. These data belong to a study of blood T cell repertoires in COVID-19. This CDR3 contains 16 residues. J was trimmed by 4 bases and V by 3 bases; bases with no gene match: 9. The germline CDR1 and CDR2 sequences are SGHRS and YFSETQ. Under the authors' procedure: For nucleated cells, counts were estimated from reference gene primer amplification. Libraries were prepared by immunoSEQ multiplex PCR; TCRdb keeps only in-frame clonotypes and omits some of them. For V, J and clone size, that table is used; D and trimming come from the DNA. The table lists around 230,000 clones, 70% to 85% of them singletons, with 15% in the top ten. The age range of participants was 18 to 89 years, with residence in approximately 25 US areas. Self-reported history from a screening survey and questionnaire set each donor's cohort.

V and J are TRBV5-1 and TRBJ1-1; TRBD1 agrees at 10 bases. The sequence was collected from a man aged 35 to 55 who had recovered from COVID-19. Sequenced: PBMCs or T cells enriched from blood (not recorded which). Written as DNA, the CDR3 is TGCGCCAGCAGCTGGACAGGGGGGGGCGCGGGCACTGAAGCTTTCTTT. It codes for CASSWTGGGAGTEAFF.